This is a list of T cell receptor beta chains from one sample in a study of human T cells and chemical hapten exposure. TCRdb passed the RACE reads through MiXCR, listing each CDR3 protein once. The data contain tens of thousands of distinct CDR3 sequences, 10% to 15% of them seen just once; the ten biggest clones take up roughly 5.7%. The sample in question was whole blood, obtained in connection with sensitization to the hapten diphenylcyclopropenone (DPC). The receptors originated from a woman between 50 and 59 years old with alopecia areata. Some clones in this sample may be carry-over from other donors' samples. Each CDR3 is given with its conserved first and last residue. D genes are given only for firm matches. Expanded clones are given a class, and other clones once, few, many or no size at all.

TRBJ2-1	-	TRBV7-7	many	CASSLGRSGHNEQFF	TGTGCCAGCAGCTTAGGGAGATCAGGGCACAATGAGCAGTTCTTC
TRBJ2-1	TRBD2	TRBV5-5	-	CASSLDPSGSSYNEQFF	TGTGCCAGCAGCTTGGATCCTAGCGGGAGCTCCTACAATGAGCAGTTCTTC
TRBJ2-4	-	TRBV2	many	CASSEQEAGRRNIQYF	TGTGCCAGCAGTGAACAGGAAGCAGGACGAAGAAACATTCAGTACTTC
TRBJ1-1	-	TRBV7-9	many	CASSRTGLDTEAFF	TGTGCCAGCAGCCGTACAGGGTTGGACACTGAAGCTTTCTTT
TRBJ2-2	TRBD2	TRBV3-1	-	CASSQLAGLDTGELFF	TGTGCCAGCAGCCAACTAGCGGGACTGGACACCGGGGAGCTGTTTTTT
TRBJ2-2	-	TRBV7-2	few	CASSFQTGTTTGELFF	TGTGCCAGCAGCTTTCAAACCGGGACAACGACCGGGGAGCTGTTTTTT
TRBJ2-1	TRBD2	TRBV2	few	CASRGTSGRAYEQFF	TGTGCCAGCAGAGGGACTAGCGGGAGGGCCTATGAGCAGTTCTTC
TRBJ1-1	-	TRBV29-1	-	CSVDVGNTEAFF	TGCAGCGTTGACGTAGGGAACACTGAAGCTTTCTTT
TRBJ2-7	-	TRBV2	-	CASKNGAYEQYF	TGTGCCAGCAAAAACGGAGCCTACGAGCAGTACTTC
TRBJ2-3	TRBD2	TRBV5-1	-	CASLVGTGLATDTQYF	TGCGCCAGCTTGGTAGGTACGGGACTAGCGACAGATACGCAGTATTTT
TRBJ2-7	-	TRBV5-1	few	CASSLDGASYEQYF	TGCGCCAGCAGCTTAGACGGGGCCTCCTACGAGCAGTACTTC
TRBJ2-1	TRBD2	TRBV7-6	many	CASSFVLAGPEQFF	TGTGCCAGCAGCTTCGTACTAGCGGGACCCGAGCAGTTCTTC
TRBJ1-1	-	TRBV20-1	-	CSAARTGEAFF	TGCAGTGCTGCCAGGACGGGTGAAGCTTTCTTT
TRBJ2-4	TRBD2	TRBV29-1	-	CSVSGNLVAGEKNIQYF	TGCAGCGTTTCGGGTAATTTGGTAGCGGGAGAAAAAAACATTCAGTACTTC
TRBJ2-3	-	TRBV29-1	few	CSVEDHVGPDTQYF	TGCAGCGTTGAAGATCATGTAGGCCCAGATACGCAGTATTTT
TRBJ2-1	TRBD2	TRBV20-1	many	CSARELAGDGGEQFF	TGCAGTGCTAGAGAACTAGCGGGAGACGGGGGTGAGCAGTTCTTC
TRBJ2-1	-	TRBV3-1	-	CASSQARADNEQFF	TGTGCCAGCAGCCAAGCAAGGGCGGACAATGAGCAGTTCTTC
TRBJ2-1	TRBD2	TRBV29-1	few	CSVEGGAGASYNEQFF	TGCAGCGTTGAAGGCGGGGCGGGAGCGTCCTACAATGAGCAGTTCTTC
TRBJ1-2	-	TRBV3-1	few	CASSQTTGTAAYGYTF	TGTGCCAGCAGCCAAACTACAGGGACCGCTGCCTATGGCTACACCTTC
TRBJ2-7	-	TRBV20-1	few	CSARGRNRTYEQYF	TGCAGTGCTAGGGGGCGGAACAGAACCTACGAGCAGTACTTC
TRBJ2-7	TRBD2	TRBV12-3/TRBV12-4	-	CASSRLAGPSEQYF	TGTGCCAGCAGCCGACTAGCGGGACCTAGCGAGCAGTACTTC
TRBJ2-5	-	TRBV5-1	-	CASSLAVEQTQYF	TGCGCCAGCAGCTTGGCCGTCGAGCAGACCCAGTACTTC
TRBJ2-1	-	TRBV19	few	CASSIGTPHEQFF	TGTGCCAGTAGTATAGGGACCCCCCATGAGCAGTTCTTC
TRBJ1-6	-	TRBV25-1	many	CASSEFAGSSYNSPLHF	TGTGCCAGCAGTGAATTTGCAGGGAGCTCCTATAATTCACCCCTCCACTTT
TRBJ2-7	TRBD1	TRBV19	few	CASRVQGFDEQYF	TGTGCCTCGCGTGTACAGGGGTTTGATGAGCAGTACTTC
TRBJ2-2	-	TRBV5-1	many	CASSFQGYTGELFF	TGCGCCAGCAGCTTCCAGGGGTACACCGGGGAGCTGTTTTTT
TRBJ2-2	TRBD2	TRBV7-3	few	CASSLAGEVSTGELFF	TGTGCCAGCAGCTTGGCGGGAGAGGTCAGCACCGGGGAGCTGTTTTTT
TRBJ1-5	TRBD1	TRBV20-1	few	CSAATGGGSNQPQHF	TGCAGTGCAGCGACAGGGGGAGGCAGCAATCAGCCCCAGCATTTT
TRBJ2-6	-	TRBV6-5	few	CASSPQHSGANVLTF	TGTGCCAGCAGCCCTCAGCACTCTGGGGCCAACGTCCTGACTTTC
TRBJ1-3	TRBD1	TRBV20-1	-	CSASSGTVRSGNTIYF	TGCAGTGCTAGTTCCGGGACAGTCCGCTCTGGAAACACCATATATTTT
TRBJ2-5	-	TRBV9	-	CASSVDVGTPQETQYF	TGTGCCAGCAGCGTAGACGTAGGGACTCCCCAAGAGACCCAGTACTTC
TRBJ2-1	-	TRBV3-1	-	CASSPPGPRGNNEQFF	TGTGCCAGCAGCCCCCCTGGGCCACGGGGAAACAATGAGCAGTTCTTC
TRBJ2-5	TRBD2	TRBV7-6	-	CASSLPTSGGSWTKETQYF	TGTGCCAGCAGCTTACCGACTAGCGGGGGAAGCTGGACTAAAGAGACCCAGTACTTC
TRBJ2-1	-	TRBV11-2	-	CASSLVPNANEQFF	TGTGCCAGCAGCTTAGTTCCAAACGCAAACGAGCAGTTCTTC
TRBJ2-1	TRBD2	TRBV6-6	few	CASSYRLAENEQFF	TGTGCCAGCAGTTACCGACTAGCGGAAAATGAGCAGTTCTTC
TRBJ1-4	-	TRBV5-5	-	CASSLYLPGVGEKLFF	TGTGCCAGCAGCTTGTATCTCCCAGGGGTGGGTGAAAAACTGTTTTTT
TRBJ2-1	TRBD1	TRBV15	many	CATSRDRGQGPNEQFF	TGTGCCACCAGCAGAGATCGGGGACAGGGCCCCAATGAGCAGTTCTTC
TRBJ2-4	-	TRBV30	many	CAWTISTGTRQYF	TGTGCCTGGACTATATCGACAGGTACCCGTCAGTACTTC
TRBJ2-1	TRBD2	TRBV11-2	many	CASRTTGGRSYNEQFF	TGTGCCAGCAGGACCACGGGCGGGAGGTCCTACAATGAGCAGTTCTTC
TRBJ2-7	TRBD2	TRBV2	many	CASNGGDSYEQYF	TGTGCCAGCAACGGGGGGGATTCCTACGAGCAGTACTTC
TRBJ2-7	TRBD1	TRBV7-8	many	CASSLVGGTGENEQYF	TGTGCCAGCAGCTTAGTAGGCGGGACAGGGGAGAACGAGCAGTACTTC
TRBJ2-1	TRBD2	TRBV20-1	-	CSASGTRRTYNEQFF	TGCAGTGCTTCCGGGACTAGAAGAACCTACAATGAGCAGTTCTTC
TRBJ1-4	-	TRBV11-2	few	CASSRTENEKLFF	TGTGCCAGCTCTCGGACTGAAAATGAAAAACTGTTTTTT
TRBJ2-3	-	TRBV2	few	CASSEDYQTDTQYF	TGTGCCAGCAGTGAAGATTACCAGACAGATACGCAGTATTTT
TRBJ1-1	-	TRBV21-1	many	CASSKGGEPNTEAFF	TGTGCCAGCAGCAAAGGGGGGGAACCGAACACTGAAGCTTTCTTT
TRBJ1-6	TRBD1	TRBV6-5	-	CASSDQGTAPLHF	TGTGCCAGCAGTGACCAAGGGACAGCACCCCTCCACTTT
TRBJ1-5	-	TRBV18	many	CASSVDRTAINQPQHF	TGTGCCAGCTCAGTGGATAGGACAGCTATCAATCAGCCCCAGCATTTT
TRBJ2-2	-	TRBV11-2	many	CASSLTGVNTGELFF	TGTGCCAGCAGCTTAACGGGGGTGAACACCGGGGAGCTGTTTTTT
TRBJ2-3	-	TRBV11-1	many	CASSLNYGSTDTQYF	TGTGCCAGCAGCTTAAACTACGGGAGCACAGATACGCAGTATTTT
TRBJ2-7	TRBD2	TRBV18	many	CASSPSLAGAGNDLYEQYF	TGTGCCAGCTCACCGTCCTTAGCGGGAGCCGGGAACGACCTCTACGAGCAGTACTTC
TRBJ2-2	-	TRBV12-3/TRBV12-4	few	CASSLQSPGAGELFF	TGTGCCAGCAGTCTTCAAAGCCCAGGGGCCGGGGAGCTGTTTTTT
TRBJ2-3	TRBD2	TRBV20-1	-	CSASRGASGRTDTQYF	TGCAGTGCTAGTAGGGGGGCTAGCGGGAGGACAGATACGCAGTATTTT
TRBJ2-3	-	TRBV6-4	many	CASSTWDSTDTQYF	TGTGCCAGCAGCACCTGGGACAGCACAGATACGCAGTATTTT
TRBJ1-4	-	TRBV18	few	CASSVKDNEKLFF	TGTGCCAGCTCAGTTAAGGATAATGAAAAACTGTTTTTT
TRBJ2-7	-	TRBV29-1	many	CSVDGQGYEQYF	TGCAGCGTTGACGGGCAGGGCTACGAGCAGTACTTC
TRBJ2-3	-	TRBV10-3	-	CASRGRVTDTQYF	TGTGCCAGCAGGGGCAGAGTCACAGATACGCAGTATTTT